This entry lists 17 T cell receptor beta chains sequenced from one sample in a study of T cell responses to AZD1222 COVID-19 vaccine. Generated by immunoSEQ multiplex PCR, the TCRdb table keeps only in-frame clones and is missing some. Found here are 140,000 to 150,000 clones, roughly 93% of them singletons; the top ten hold around 12%. The sample consisted of peripheral blood, taken after recovery from COVID-19. The receptors were gathered from an adult who had recovered from COVID-19.

This clone was counted a few times. The V call is TRBV2, the J call TRBJ1-6; 8 positions agree with TRBD1. V gave up 2 bases and J gave up 8 bases; unmatched junction bases: 5. The CDR3 sequence is 15 residues long. The germline CDR1 and CDR2 sequences are SNHLY and FYNNEI. In nucleotides, the CDR3 is TGTGCCAGCAGTGAAAGCAGGGGGCCAGATTCACCCCTCCACTTT. This codes for CASSESRGPDSPLHF.

The CDR3 bases are TGTGCCACCAGCAGAGATCAGGGTGGGGAGACCCAGTACTTC. It specifies CATSRDQGGETQYF. This sequence joins TRBV15 and TRBJ2-5, with D possibly being TRBD1 (5 bases). Germline-derived CDR1 and CDR2 are LNHNV and YYDKDF (reference sequence). This CDR3 spans 14 amino acids. V gave up 0 bases and J gave up 5 bases, with 10 bases separating them.

The CDR3: CASSLDRGGNTGELFF. The CDR3 DNA reads TGTGCCAGCAGCTTAGATAGAGGGGGCAACACCGGGGAGCTGTTTTTT. This chain links TRBV11-2 with TRBJ2-2; 7 bases match TRBD1. This CDR3 region has 16 residues. The germline V gene encodes CDR1 SGHAT and CDR2 FQNNGV. V trimming: 0 bases; J trimming: 2 bases; junction bases outside the gene matches: 3. Combining the CDR3 with reference TRBV11-2 and TRBJ2-2 gives the whole variable domain EAGVAQSPRYKIIEKRQSVAFWCNPISGHATLYWYQQILGQGPKLLIQFQNNGVVDDSQLPKDRFSAERLKGVDSTLKIQPAKLEDSAVYLCASSLDRGGNTGELFFGEGSRLTVL.

This clone was seen only once. The chain combines TRBV24-1 with TRBJ2-3; D is ambiguous. The CDR3 has 12 amino acids. The V gene lost 1 base and the J gene lost 10 bases, with 8 bases spanning the gap. Germline-derived CDR1 and CDR2 are KGHDR and SFDVKD. CDR3 in amino acids: CATSDLVGPQYF. CDR3 in DNA: TGTGCCACCAGTGATTTAGTAGGACCGCAGTATTTT.

This rearrangement joins TRBV9 to TRBJ1-3; 7 bases are a match to TRBD1. Germline trimming cut 0 bases from V and 0 bases from J; bases unmatched to any gene: 9. Germline lookup yields CDR1 SGDLS and CDR2 YYNGEE. The CDR3 totals 18 residues. For the CDR3, the DNA is TGTGCCAGCAGCGTAGCTACAGGGGACAGTTTCTCTGGAAACACCATATATTTT. This translates into CASSVATGDSFSGNTIYF.

The CDR3 region has the DNA TGTGCCAGCAGTTTTTCAACTAATGAAAAACTGTTTTTT. Its translation is CASSFSTNEKLFF. This chain connects TRBV6-1 to TRBJ1-4; no definite D call. This CDR3 is 13 amino acids long. From germline, CDR1 is MNHNS and CDR2 SASEGT. With 5 bases removed from V and 0 bases from J, the gap between germline ends came to 4 bases.

The V gene is TRBV5-1, the J gene TRBJ2-5; D not certain. The CDR3 is 14 amino acids. Per germline, CDR1 SGHRS and CDR2 YFSETQ. V was shortened by 0 bases and J by 5 bases, with 11 bases between the two germline ends. Written as DNA, the CDR3 is TGCGCCAGCAGCTTGGTGTTAGGTCGGGAGACCCAGTACTTC. Protein sequence: CASSLVLGRETQYF.

The chain recombines TRBV19 with TRBJ1-2; the D gene is possibly TRBD1 (5 bases). Germline CDR1 reads LNHDA; CDR2 reads SQIVND (reference sequence). With 1 base removed from V and 0 bases from J, the gap between germline ends came to 12 bases. This CDR3 spans 16 amino acids. The chain's CDR3 is CASSIAGPLANYGYTF. The CDR3 nucleotides read TGTGCCAGTAGTATAGCAGGGCCTTTAGCTAACTATGGCTACACCTTC.

This chain connects TRBV23-1 to TRBJ2-4; D gene uncertain. TRBV23-1 is reported as an ORF; its role is uncertain. This CDR3 spans 14 amino acids. The V gene lost 2 bases and the J gene lost 8 bases, with 13 bases spanning the gap. The CDR3 region is CASSQKNFRDIQYF. The DNA for the CDR3 is TGCGCCAGCAGTCAAAAGAACTTTCGGGACATTCAGTACTTC.

The chain carries TRBV28 and TRBJ2-7; maybe TRBD1 (5 bases). The CDR3 contains 12 residues. The germline V gene encodes CDR1 MDHEN and CDR2 SYDVKM. Trimming removed 3 bases from V and 7 bases from J, with 10 bases in between. CDR3 bases: TGTGCCAGCAGTTTCCTCCACAGGGAGCAGTACTTC. It codes for CASSFLHREQYF. Supplemented by reference TRBV28 and TRBJ2-7, the full variable domain reads DVKVTQSSRYLVKRTGEKVFLECVQDMDHENMFWYRQDPGLGLRLIYFSYDVKMKEKGDIPEGYSVSREKKERFSLILESASTNQTSMYLCASSFLHREQYFGPGTRLTVT.

The chain combines TRBV29-1 with TRBJ1-2; D is possibly TRBD1 (5 bases). The length of the CDR3 is 13 residues. CDR1 and CDR2 (germline): SQVTM, ANQGSEA. V lost 6 bases and J 4 bases, leaving 15 bases between the germline ends. CDR3 residues: CSVTTGVGYGYTF. The CDR3, as DNA: TGCAGCGTAACCACAGGAGTGGGCTATGGCTACACCTTC.

The V and J genes are TRBV6-5 and TRBJ2-3; D not certain. CDR1 and CDR2 (germline): MNHEY, SVGAGI. The CDR3 covers 14 residues. V lost 8 bases and J lost 1, with 13 bases in between. CDR3 loop: CASGIGWGTDTQYF. The CDR3 bases are TGTGCCAGCGGCATCGGCTGGGGCACAGATACGCAGTATTTT.

V gene TRBV27 combines with J gene TRBJ1-2; 7 bases map to TRBD1. This CDR3 has 13 amino acids. V lost 6 bases to trimming and J lost 5 bases; unmatched junction nucleotides: 6. Germline CDR1 is MNHEY and CDR2 is SMNVEV (reference sequence). DNA for the CDR3: TGTGCCAGCAGGCATCCAGGGGGGTATGGCTACACCTTC. It codes for CASRHPGGYGYTF.

V is TRBV7-2 and J is TRBJ2-3; D gene unclear. The CDR3 has 15 amino acids. Trimming shortened V by 2 bases and J by 3 bases, and 12 bases separated the two germline ends. The V gene's germline CDR1 is SGHTA and CDR2 FQGNSA. This CDR3 is CASSLLGTGTDTQYF. DNA for the CDR3: TGTGCCAGCAGCTTATTGGGAACTGGAACAGATACGCAGTATTTT.

The chain employs TRBV19 and TRBJ2-7; no firm D call. The V and J ends lost 1 base and 4 bases respectively, with 14 bases between them. Germline V gene sequence: CDR1 LNHDA, CDR2 SQIVND (reference sequence). The CDR3 loop spans 15 amino acids. CDR3 bases: TGTGCCAGTAGTATAGTTAGTGACAACGCTTACGAGCAGTACTTC. This sequence encodes CASSIVSDNAYEQYF.

The chain is built from TRBV5-1 and TRBJ2-5, with D possibly being TRBD2 (5 bases). V lost 3 bases and J lost 2, with 11 bases in between. The CDR3 has 14 residues. Germline CDR1 and CDR2: SGHRS and YFSETQ. The CDR3 sequence is CASSSRRQQETQYF. CDR3 nucleotides: TGCGCCAGCAGCTCCCGGAGGCAGCAAGAGACCCAGTACTTC.

This chain connects TRBV6-5 to TRBJ1-1; D unresolved. Germline CDR1 and CDR2: MNHEY and SVGAGI. Trimming pared 0 bases from V and 0 bases from J, leaving 8 bases between. This CDR3 has 15 residues. DNA for the CDR3: TGTGCCAGCAGTTACTCGTCAGTCATGAACACTGAAGCTTTCTTT. This translates into CASSYSSVMNTEAFF.